Shown below are 4 T cell receptor beta chains from a single sample sequenced in a study of CD4 T cells in relation to SARS-CoV-2 and coronaviruses. Only in-frame clones appear in the TCRdb table, and some are missing; sequencing was by immunoSEQ multiplex PCR. The table lists tens of thousands of clones, 77% of them singletons, with 2.5% to 3.5% in the top ten. The antigens of these receptors remain unknown. Input material: memory CD4+ T cells from PBMCs, cultured in vitro. The receptors come from an adult with COVID-19.

The chain has TRBV5-4 and TRBJ2-1; D unclear. Germline-derived CDR1 and CDR2 are SGHNT and YYREEE (reference sequence). This CDR3 comprises 11 residues. V was cut by 2 bases and J by 8 bases, with 5 bases left in between. The CDR3 sequence is CASSLRDEQFF. The CDR3 coding sequence is TGTGCCAGCAGCTTACGGGATGAGCAGTTCTTC.

The sample holds a few counts of this clone. This chain links TRBV3-1 (or the pseudogene TRBV3-2) with TRBJ1-5; D is uncertain. The CDR3 consists of 13 residues. Deletions cut 3 bases from V and 5 bases from J, with 8 bases between. The germline gives CDR1 LGHDT, CDR2 YNNKEL (reference sequence). CDR3 coding DNA: TGTGCCAGCAGCCAGGCTAGGGATCAGCCCCAGCATTTT. It yields the protein CASSQARDQPQHF.

Written as DNA, the CDR3 is TGTGCCAGCAGTTTTGGCGGGAGCGGGAATGAGCAGTTCTTC. This gives the protein CASSFGGSGNEQFF. The J gene is TRBJ2-1, the V gene TRBV27, with 7 bases fitting TRBD2. This CDR3 contains 14 residues. J gave up 7 bases and V 3 bases, and 6 bases lay outside the gene matches. Germline-derived CDR1 and CDR2 are MNHEY and SMNVEV (reference sequence).

The chain has TRBV24-1 and TRBJ2-3; 12 nucleotides line up with TRBD2. Looked up from germline, CDR1 is KGHDR and CDR2 is SFDVKD. The V and J ends lost 3 bases and 5 bases, in that order; junction bases with no gene match: 5. CDR3 length: 16 residues. As DNA, the CDR3 is TGTGCCACCAGTGATGCTAGCGGGAGGGCCATAGATACGCAGTATTTT. Its translation: CATSDASGRAIDTQYF.